Listed here are 21 T cell receptor beta chains from one sample, sequenced in a study of PD-L1 blockade in urothelial cancer. Time point: peripheral blood 6 weeks after treatment start. Clones were read by immunoSEQ multiplex PCR, and TCRdb kept only the in-frame ones, dropping some. In the table there are roughly 120,000 clones, around 89% of which are singletons. The sample in question was PBMCs, obtained around atezolizumab (anti-PD-L1) treatment. The receptor source for this set is a man in his 60s with urothelial cancer.

Only one count was recorded for this clone. CDR3 DNA sequence: TGTGCCACCAGCAGAACGACAGGGGGCGACTATGGCTACACCTTC. Protein sequence: CATSRTTGGDYGYTF. The chain uses TRBV15 and TRBJ1-2; 10 positions agree with TRBD1. The CDR3 loop spans 15 amino acids. V shed 2 bases, J shed 3 bases, and the junction held 3 bases outside the gene matches. Germline V lookup: CDR1 LNHNV, CDR2 YYDKDF (reference sequence).

This chain links TRBV7-2 with TRBJ1-2, with D unclear. V dropped 3 bases and J dropped 4 bases, with 9 bases sitting between them. The germline CDR1 and CDR2 sequences are SGHTA and FQGNSA. The CDR3 is made up of 13 amino acids. This chain's CDR3 is CASSFGGFYGYTF. CDR3 sequence (DNA): TGTGCCAGCAGCTTCGGCGGGTTCTATGGCTACACCTTC.

This sequence joins TRBV6-6 and TRBJ2-2, with 10 bases lining up with TRBD1. J gave up 1 base and V 7 bases, and 6 bases lay outside the gene matches. This CDR3 contains 16 residues. Germline V gene lookup returns CDR1 MNHNY and CDR2 SVGAGI (reference sequence). DNA of the CDR3: TGTGCCAGCATCCCAGACAGGGGGCGGAACACCGGGGAGCTGTTTTTT. This encodes CASIPDRGRNTGELFF.

V gene TRBV19 combines with J gene TRBJ2-2; D is possibly TRBD2 (6 bases). Deletions cut 7 bases from V and 5 bases from J, with 20 bases between. The CDR3 spans 16 residues. Per germline, CDR1 LNHDA and CDR2 SQIVND (reference sequence). The CDR3 bases are TGTGCCAGTACCCCCGGGGGAGGCCTGGGAACCGGGGAGCTGTTTTTT. It specifies CASTPGGGLGTGELFF. The full variable domain, in which reference TRBV19 and TRBJ2-2 provide the parts outside the CDR3, is DGGITQSPKYLFRKEGQNVTLSCEQNLNHDAMYWYRQDPGQGLRLIYYSQIVNDFQKGDIAEGYSVSREKKESFPLTVTSAQKNPTAFYLCASTPGGGLGTGELFFGEGSRLTVL.

The gene calls are TRBV7-2 and TRBJ2-7; 9 nucleotides line up with TRBD1. CDR1 and CDR2 from the germline V gene are SGHTA and FQGNSA. The CDR3 runs to 13 residues. V dropped 5 bases and J dropped 5; count of bases not matched to a gene: 4. As DNA, the CDR3 is TGTGCCAGCAGCCGGGACAGGGACCACGAGCAGTACTTC. This encodes CASSRDRDHEQYF.

There are a few counts of this clone. The V gene is TRBV7-9, the J gene TRBJ1-1, with 8 positions matching TRBD1. Germline V CDR1 and CDR2: SEHNR, FQNEAQ (reference sequence). The length of the CDR3 is 15 residues. V lost 5 bases, J lost 4 bases, and 9 bases stayed unmatched. CDR3 protein: CASSPSTGDGTEAFF. In nucleotides, the CDR3 is TGTGCCAGCAGCCCTTCGACAGGGGATGGCACTGAAGCTTTCTTT.

Only one count was recorded for this clone. The chain uses TRBV27 and TRBJ1-6, with D possibly matching TRBD1 (5 bases). This CDR3 spans 13 amino acids. V dropped 5 bases and J dropped 9 bases, with 11 bases sitting between them. Germline loops: CDR1 MNHEY, CDR2 SMNVEV (reference sequence). The CDR3 nucleotides are TGTGCCAGCAGTAATCAGGGATTTTCACCCCTCCACTTT. It specifies CASSNQGFSPLHF.

This sequence joins TRBV6-6 and TRBJ1-2; D perhaps matches TRBD1 (5 bases). Trimming cost V 5 bases and J 0 bases, with 7 bases left between them. Germline V gives CDR1 MNHNY, CDR2 SVGAGI (reference sequence). The CDR3 length is 13 residues. The CDR3 reads CASSDRSNYGYTF. The CDR3 nucleotides are TGTGCCAGCAGTGACAGATCTAACTATGGCTACACCTTC.

This chain connects TRBV18 to TRBJ2-6, with 7 bases aligning to TRBD1. The CDR3 is 17 amino acids. Germline V CDR1 and CDR2: KGHSH, LQKENI. V dropped 3 bases and J dropped 0; count of bases not matched to a gene: 5. The CDR3 spells CASSPKGAGSGANVLTF. CDR3 nucleotide sequence: TGTGCCAGCTCACCGAAGGGGGCCGGCTCTGGGGCCAACGTCCTGACTTTC. Full variable domain (remainder filled in from reference TRBV18 and TRBJ2-6): NAGVMQNPRHLVRRRGQEARLRCSPMKGHSHVYWYRQLPEEGLKFMVYLQKENIIDESGMPKERFSAEFPKEGPSILRIQQVVRGDSAAYFCASSPKGAGSGANVLTFGAGSRLTVL.

The rearrangement uses TRBV5-1 and TRBJ1-3, with 8 bases lining up with TRBD1. V dropped 4 bases and J dropped 0; count of bases not matched to a gene: 0. This CDR3 has 14 amino acids. CDR1 and CDR2 (germline): SGHRS, YFSETQ. The CDR3, as DNA: TGCGCCAGCAGCGGGACAGGCTCTGGAAACACCATATATTTT. This codes for CASSGTGSGNTIYF.

About this clone: An end of the junction differs from the germline gene, which may be a read error. This chain joins TRBV5-1 and TRBJ2-7, with TRBD2 identical over 12 bases. Germline V gives CDR1 SGHRS, CDR2 YFSETQ. The CDR3 extends over 13 amino acids. The chain's CDR3 is CASSPTTSGSWRF. For the CDR3, the DNA is TGCGCCAGCAGTCCAACGACTAGCGGGAGCTGGAGGTTC.

The chain has TRBV7-2 and TRBJ2-7, with TRBD2 matching 7 bases. The V gene's germline CDR1 is SGHTA and CDR2 FQGNSA. CDR3 length: 16 amino acids. V lost 1 base and J lost 1; bases outside the gene matches: 7. The DNA for the CDR3 is TGTGCCAGCAGCTTAGAAGTTCGAGCGGGGTCCTACGAGCAGTACTTC. Residues: CASSLEVRAGSYEQYF.

This chain connects TRBV18 to TRBJ2-5, with 7 bases lining up with TRBD1. The CDR3 has 14 residues. Germline V gene data show CDR1 as KGHSH and CDR2 as LQKENI. V was pared by 6 bases and J by 2 bases, with 6 bases of the junction left unmatched. This CDR3 reads CASSPGTDQETQYF. The CDR3 DNA is TGTGCCAGCTCCCCCGGGACAGATCAAGAGACCCAGTACTTC.

The chain has TRBV6-5 and TRBJ2-5; TRBD1 aligns across 9 bases. In germline, CDR1 is MNHEY, CDR2 SVGAGI. V trimming: 6 bases; J trimming: 3 bases; junction bases outside the gene matches: 5. The CDR3 is made up of 14 amino acids. CDR3 sequence: CASRSDRGEETQYF. CDR3 sequence (DNA): TGTGCCAGCAGGTCCGACAGGGGGGAAGAGACCCAGTACTTC.

V usage is TRBV6-5 and J usage is TRBJ1-2; D is possibly TRBD1 (5 bases). Per germline, CDR1 MNHEY and CDR2 SVGAGI. V was pared by 5 bases and J by 6 bases, with 10 bases between. The CDR3 has 12 amino acids. CDR3 residues: CASSIDRDGYTF. In nucleotides, the CDR3 is TGTGCCAGCAGTATCGACAGAGATGGCTACACCTTC.

CDR3 loop: CASSTWGGRNEQFF. In nucleotides, the CDR3 is TGTGCCAGCAGTACCTGGGGGGGTCGGAATGAGCAGTTCTTC. V usage is TRBV6-6 and J usage is TRBJ2-1; 7 bases agree with TRBD2. The ends lost 5 bases at V and 7 bases at J; junction bases unmatched: 8. The CDR3 extends over 14 amino acids. Germline CDR1 and CDR2: MNHNY and SVGAGI (reference sequence).

The CDR3 loop is CASRPRTSQNIQYF. The CDR3 bases are TGTGCCAGCAGACCGAGAACGTCCCAAAACATTCAGTACTTC. J is TRBJ2-4 and V is TRBV6-4; no definite D call. Germline V gene lookup returns CDR1 MRHNA and CDR2 SNTAGT. The CDR3 sequence is 14 residues long. Trimming shortened V by 6 bases and J by 5 bases, and 14 bases separated the two germline ends.

V and J are TRBV2 and TRBJ2-7; D is perhaps TRBD1 (6 bases). Trimming pared 0 bases from V and 5 bases from J, leaving 17 bases between. Germline CDR1 is SNHLY and CDR2 is FYNNEI. The CDR3 has 16 amino acids. CDR3 sequence: CASSEAPLRQAHEQYF. The DNA of the CDR3 is TGTGCCAGCAGTGAAGCCCCCCTCCGACAGGCCCACGAGCAGTACTTC.

CDR3 protein: CASSLPATSGSFSTDTQYF. In DNA form, the CDR3 reads TGCGCCAGCAGCCTGCCGGCGACTAGCGGGTCGTTTAGCACAGATACGCAGTATTTT. This rearrangement joins TRBV5-1 to TRBJ2-3, with 10 bases lining up with TRBD2. The trim removed 4 bases at V and 0 bases at J, leaving 14 bases unmatched. The CDR3 extends over 19 amino acids. Germline loops: CDR1 SGHRS, CDR2 YFSETQ.

The genes are TRBV13 and TRBJ2-1; 8 positions match TRBD2. This CDR3 has 14 residues. The germline CDR1 and CDR2 sequences are PRHDT and FYEKMQ (reference sequence). The trim removed 6 bases at V and 4 bases at J, leaving 5 bases unmatched. The CDR3 region is CASRSGSNYNEQFF. CDR3 DNA: TGTGCCAGCAGGAGCGGGAGTAATTACAATGAGCAGTTCTTC.

The table lists this clone with a few counts. The chain uses TRBV28 and TRBJ1-2; D uncertain. CDR1 and CDR2 from the germline V gene are MDHEN and SYDVKM. V was shortened by 3 bases and J by 4 bases, with 6 bases between the two germline ends. This CDR3 is 12 amino acids long. CDR3 DNA sequence: TGTGCCAGCAGTTTCGGTATCTATGGCTACACCTTC. The encoded protein is CASSFGIYGYTF.